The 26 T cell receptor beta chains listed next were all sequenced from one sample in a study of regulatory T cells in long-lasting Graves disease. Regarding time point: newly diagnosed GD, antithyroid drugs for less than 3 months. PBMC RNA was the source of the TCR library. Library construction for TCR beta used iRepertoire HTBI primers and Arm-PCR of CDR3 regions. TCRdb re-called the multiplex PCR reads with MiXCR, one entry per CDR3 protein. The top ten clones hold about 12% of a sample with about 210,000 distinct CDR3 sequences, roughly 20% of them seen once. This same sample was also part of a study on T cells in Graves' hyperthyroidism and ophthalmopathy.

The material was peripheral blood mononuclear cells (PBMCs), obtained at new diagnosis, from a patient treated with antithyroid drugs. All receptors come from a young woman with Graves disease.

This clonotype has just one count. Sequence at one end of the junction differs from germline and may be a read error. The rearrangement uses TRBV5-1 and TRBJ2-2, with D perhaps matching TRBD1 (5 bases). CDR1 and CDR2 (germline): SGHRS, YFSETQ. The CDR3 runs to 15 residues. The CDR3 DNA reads TGCGCCAGCAGTCCAGTGGCAGGGCCCACCAGGGAGCTGTTTTTT. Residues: CASSPVAGPTRELFF.

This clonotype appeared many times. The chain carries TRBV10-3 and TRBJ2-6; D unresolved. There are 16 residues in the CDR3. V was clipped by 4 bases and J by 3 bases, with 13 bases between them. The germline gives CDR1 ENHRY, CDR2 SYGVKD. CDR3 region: CAISAAVPSGANVLTF. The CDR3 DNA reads TGTGCCATCAGTGCCGCGGTCCCCAGTGGGGCCAACGTCCTGACTTTC.

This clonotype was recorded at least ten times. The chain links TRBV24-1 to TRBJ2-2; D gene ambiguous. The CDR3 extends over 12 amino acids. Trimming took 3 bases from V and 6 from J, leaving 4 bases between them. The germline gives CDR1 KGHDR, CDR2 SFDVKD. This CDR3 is CATSDRPGELFF. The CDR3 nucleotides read TGTGCCACCAGTGATAGACCCGGGGAGCTGTTTTTT.

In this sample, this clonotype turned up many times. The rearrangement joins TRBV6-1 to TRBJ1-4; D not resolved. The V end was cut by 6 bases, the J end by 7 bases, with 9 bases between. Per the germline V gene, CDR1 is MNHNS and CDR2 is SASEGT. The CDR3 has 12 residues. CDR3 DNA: TGTGCCAGCAGCCACCTGGCTGAAAAACTGTTTTTT. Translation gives CASSHLAEKLFF.

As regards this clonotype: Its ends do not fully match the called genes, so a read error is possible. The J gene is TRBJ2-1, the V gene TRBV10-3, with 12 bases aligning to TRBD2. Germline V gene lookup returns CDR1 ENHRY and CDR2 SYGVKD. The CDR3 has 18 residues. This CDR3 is CAIRPSGGGQSSYDEQFF. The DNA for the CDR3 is TGTGCCATCAGGCCTAGCGGGGGGGGACAAAGCTCCTACGATGAGCAGTTCTTC.

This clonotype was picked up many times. The CDR3 sequence: CASSRNLVTHEQYF. The CDR3 DNA follows: TGTGCCAGCAGCCGCAATCTAGTTACCCACGAGCAGTACTTC. J is TRBJ2-7 and V is TRBV3-1; no reliable D call. The V end lost 4 bases, the J end lost 5 bases, and 15 bases lay between the germline ends. This CDR3 region has 14 residues. The germline CDR1 and CDR2 sequences are LGHDT and YNNKEL (reference sequence).

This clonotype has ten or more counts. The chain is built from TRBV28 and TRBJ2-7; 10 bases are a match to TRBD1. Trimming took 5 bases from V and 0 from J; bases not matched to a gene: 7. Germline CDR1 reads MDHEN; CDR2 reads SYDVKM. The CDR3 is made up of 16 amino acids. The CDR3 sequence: CASSTRQGAGSYEQYF. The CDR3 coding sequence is TGTGCCAGCAGTACCCGACAGGGGGCGGGCTCCTACGAGCAGTACTTC. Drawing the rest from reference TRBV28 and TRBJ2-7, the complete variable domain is DVKVTQSSRYLVKRTGEKVFLECVQDMDHENMFWYRQDPGLGLRLIYFSYDVKMKEKGDIPEGYSVSREKKERFSLILESASTNQTSMYLCASSTRQGAGSYEQYFGPGTRLTVT.

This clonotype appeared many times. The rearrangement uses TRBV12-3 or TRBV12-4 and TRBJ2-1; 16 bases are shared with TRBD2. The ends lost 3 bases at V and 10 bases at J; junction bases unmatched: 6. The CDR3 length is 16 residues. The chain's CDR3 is CASSLQAGLAGGEQFF. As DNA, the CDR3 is TGTGCCAGCAGTTTGCAGGCGGGACTAGCGGGGGGGGAGCAGTTCTTC.

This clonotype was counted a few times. CDR3 protein: CASSLQSASTAPGETQYF. Written as DNA, the CDR3 is TGTGCCAGCTCACTTCAATCGGCGAGTACCGCCCCTGGGGAGACCCAGTACTTC. The chain is built from TRBV18 and TRBJ2-5; D ambiguous. Deletions cut 4 bases from V and 5 bases from J, with 26 bases between. The CDR3 is 18 amino acids. CDR1 and CDR2 from the germline V gene are KGHSH and LQKENI.

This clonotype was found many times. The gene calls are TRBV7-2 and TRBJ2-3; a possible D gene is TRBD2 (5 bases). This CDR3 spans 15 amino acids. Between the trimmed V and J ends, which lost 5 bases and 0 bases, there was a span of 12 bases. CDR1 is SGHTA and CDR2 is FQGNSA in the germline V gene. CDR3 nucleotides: TGTGCCAGCAGCCAAGGCGGCGGGAGCACAGATACGCAGTATTTT. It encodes CASSQGGGSTDTQYF.

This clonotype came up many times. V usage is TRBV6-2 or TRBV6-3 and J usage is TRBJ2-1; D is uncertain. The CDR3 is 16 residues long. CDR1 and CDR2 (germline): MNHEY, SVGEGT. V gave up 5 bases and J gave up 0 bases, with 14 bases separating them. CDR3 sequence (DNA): TGTGCCAGCAGTGATATCGACCAGAGCTCCTACAATGAGCAGTTCTTC. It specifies CASSDIDQSSYNEQFF.

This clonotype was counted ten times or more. The CDR3 DNA is TGCGCCAGCAGTACCGGGACCGGGAATTATTCACCCCTCCACTTT. Translating it yields CASSTGTGNYSPLHF. This chain uses TRBV10-2 with TRBJ1-6, with D possibly TRBD1 on 5 matching bases. Germline V gene sequence: CDR1 WSHSY, CDR2 SAAADI. The CDR3 has 15 amino acids. Trimming left V 5 bases short and J 8 bases short, with 16 bases between.

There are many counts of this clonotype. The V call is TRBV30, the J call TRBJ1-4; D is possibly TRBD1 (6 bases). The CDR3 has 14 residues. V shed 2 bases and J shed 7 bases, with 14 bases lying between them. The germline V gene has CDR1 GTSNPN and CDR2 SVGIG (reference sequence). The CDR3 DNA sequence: TGTGCCTGGAGTTTACAGGGTTTGGGTGAAAAACTGTTTTTT. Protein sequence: CAWSLQGLGEKLFF.

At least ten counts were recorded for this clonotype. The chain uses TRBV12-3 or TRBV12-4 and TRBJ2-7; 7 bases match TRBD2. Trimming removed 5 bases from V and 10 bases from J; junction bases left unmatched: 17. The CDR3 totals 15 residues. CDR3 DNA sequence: TGTGCCAGCAGTCCCCGGTGGGAGCGGGGTGTACTTCAGTACTTC. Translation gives CASSPRWERGVLQYF.

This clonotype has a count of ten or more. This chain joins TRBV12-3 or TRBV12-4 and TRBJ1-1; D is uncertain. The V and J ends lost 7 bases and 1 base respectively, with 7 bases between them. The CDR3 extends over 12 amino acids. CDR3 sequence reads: CASTLGNTEAFF. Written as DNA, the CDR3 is TGTGCCAGCACCTTGGGGAACACTGAAGCTTTCTTT.

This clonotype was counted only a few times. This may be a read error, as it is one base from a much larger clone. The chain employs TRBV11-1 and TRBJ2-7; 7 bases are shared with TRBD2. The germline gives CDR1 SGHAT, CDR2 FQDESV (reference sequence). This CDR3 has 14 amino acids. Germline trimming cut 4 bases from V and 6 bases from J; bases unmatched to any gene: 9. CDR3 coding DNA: TGTGCCAGCAGCTCGGGCAGGGCGGGGGTCGAGCAGTACTTC. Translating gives CASSSGRAGVEQYF.

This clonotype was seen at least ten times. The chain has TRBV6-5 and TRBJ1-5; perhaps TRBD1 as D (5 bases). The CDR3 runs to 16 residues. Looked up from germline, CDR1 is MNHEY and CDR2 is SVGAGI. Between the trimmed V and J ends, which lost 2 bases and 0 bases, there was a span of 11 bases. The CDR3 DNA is TGTGCCAGCAGTTACAACAGGCCTAATAGCAATCAGCCCCAGCATTTT. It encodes CASSYNRPNSNQPQHF.

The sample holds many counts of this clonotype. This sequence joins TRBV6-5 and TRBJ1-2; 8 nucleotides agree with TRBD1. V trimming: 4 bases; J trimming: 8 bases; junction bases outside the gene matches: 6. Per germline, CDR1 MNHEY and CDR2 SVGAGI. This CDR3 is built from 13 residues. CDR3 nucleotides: TGTGCCAGCAGTTTGGGACAGGTCGGCGGCTACACCTTC. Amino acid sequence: CASSLGQVGGYTF.

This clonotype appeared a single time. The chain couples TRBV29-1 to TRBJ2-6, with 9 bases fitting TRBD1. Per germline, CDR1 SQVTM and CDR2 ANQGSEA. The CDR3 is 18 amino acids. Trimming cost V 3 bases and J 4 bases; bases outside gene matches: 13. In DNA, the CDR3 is TGCAGCGTTGAGTCGGCGGGACAGGGATCGATCGGGGCCAACGTCCTGACTTTC. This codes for CSVESAGQGSIGANVLTF. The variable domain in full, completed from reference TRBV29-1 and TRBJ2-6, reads SAVISQKPSRDICQRGTSLTIQCQVDSQVTMMFWYRQQPGQSLTLIATANQGSEATYESGFVIDKFPISRPNLTFSTLTVSNMSPEDSSIYLCSVESAGQGSIGANVLTFGAGSRLTVL.

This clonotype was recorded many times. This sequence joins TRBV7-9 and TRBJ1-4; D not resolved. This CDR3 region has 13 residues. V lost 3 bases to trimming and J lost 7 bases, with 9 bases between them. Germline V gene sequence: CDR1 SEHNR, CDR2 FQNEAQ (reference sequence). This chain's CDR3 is CASSFGGAEKLFF. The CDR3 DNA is TGTGCCAGCAGCTTTGGAGGAGCTGAAAAACTGTTTTTT.

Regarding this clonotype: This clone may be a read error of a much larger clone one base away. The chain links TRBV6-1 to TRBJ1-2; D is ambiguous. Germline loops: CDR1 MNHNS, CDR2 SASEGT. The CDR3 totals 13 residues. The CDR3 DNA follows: TGTGCCAACAGTGAATCTAGGGTAGGAGGCTACACCTTC. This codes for CANSESRVGGYTF.

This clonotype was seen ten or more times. CDR3 coding DNA: TGTGCCAGCAGCGTCGGGACAGGGGCAGGCTACGAGCAGTACTTC. Encoded protein: CASSVGTGAGYEQYF. J is TRBJ2-7 and V is TRBV11-2; 10 bases map to TRBD1. The J segment lost 3 bases and the V segment lost 5 bases, leaving 7 bases of the junction unmatched. Germline CDR1 is SGHAT and CDR2 is FQNNGV. The CDR3 loop spans 15 amino acids. Drawing the rest from reference TRBV11-2 and TRBJ2-7, the complete variable domain is EAGVAQSPRYKIIEKRQSVAFWCNPISGHATLYWYQQILGQGPKLLIQFQNNGVVDDSQLPKDRFSAERLKGVDSTLKIQPAKLEDSAVYLCASSVGTGAGYEQYFGPGTRLTVT.

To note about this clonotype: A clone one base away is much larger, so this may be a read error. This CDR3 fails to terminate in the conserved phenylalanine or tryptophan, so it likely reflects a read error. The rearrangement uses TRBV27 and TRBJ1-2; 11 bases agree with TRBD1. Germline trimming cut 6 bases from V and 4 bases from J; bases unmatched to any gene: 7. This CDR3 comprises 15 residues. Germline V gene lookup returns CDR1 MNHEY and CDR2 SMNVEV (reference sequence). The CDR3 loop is CASRSLGTGGYGYTS. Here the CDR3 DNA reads TGTGCCAGCAGATCTTTGGGGACAGGGGGCTATGGCTACACCTCC.

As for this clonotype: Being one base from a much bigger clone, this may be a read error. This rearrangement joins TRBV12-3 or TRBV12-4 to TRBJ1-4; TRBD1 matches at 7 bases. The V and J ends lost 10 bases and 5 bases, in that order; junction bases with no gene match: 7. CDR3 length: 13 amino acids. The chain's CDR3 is CATQGVANEKLFF. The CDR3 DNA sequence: TGTGCCACCCAGGGGGTAGCGAATGAAAAACTGTTTTTT.

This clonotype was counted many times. CDR3 nucleotides: TGTGCCAGCAGTGCTCAGGGGAATTACGAGCAGTACTTC. It encodes CASSAQGNYEQYF. The chain has TRBV6-1 and TRBJ2-7; a possible D gene is TRBD1 (6 bases). V was trimmed by 4 bases and J by 4 bases, leaving 11 bases between them. This CDR3 contains 13 residues. Germline V gene data show CDR1 as MNHNS and CDR2 as SASEGT.

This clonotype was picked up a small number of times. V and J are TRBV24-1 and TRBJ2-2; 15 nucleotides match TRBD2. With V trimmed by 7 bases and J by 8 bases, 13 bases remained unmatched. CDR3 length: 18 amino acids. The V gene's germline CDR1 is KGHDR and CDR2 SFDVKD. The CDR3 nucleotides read TGTGCCACCAGCGGGACACTTGGGACTAGCGGGGGGTCGGGGGAGCTGTTTTTT. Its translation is CATSGTLGTSGGSGELFF.